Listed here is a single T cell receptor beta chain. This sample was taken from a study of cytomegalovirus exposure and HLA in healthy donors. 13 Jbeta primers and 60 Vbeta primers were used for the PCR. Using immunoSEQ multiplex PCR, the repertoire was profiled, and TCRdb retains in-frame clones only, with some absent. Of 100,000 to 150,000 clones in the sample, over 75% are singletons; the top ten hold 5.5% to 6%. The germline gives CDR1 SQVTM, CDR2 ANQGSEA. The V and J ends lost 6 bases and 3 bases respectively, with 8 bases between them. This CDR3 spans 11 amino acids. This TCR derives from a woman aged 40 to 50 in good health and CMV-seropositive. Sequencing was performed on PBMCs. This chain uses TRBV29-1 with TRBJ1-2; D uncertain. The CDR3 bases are TGCAGCGTCAACACGTACTATGGCTACACCTTC. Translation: CSVNTYYGYTF.